One sample yielded the 16 T cell receptor beta chains listed below, sequenced in a study of blood T cells in healthy people across ages. A second 7 to 11 cycle PCR used barcoded and J-beta primers. TCRdb re-derived calls from the 5' RACE reads in MiXCR, one entry per CDR3 protein. The sample lists about 730,000 distinct CDR3 sequences; roughly 43% were seen once. The sequenced material came from blood. The receptors come from a woman aged 60 to 75 in good health.

This clonotype has just a few counts. The CDR3 reads CATSDPPGASGSDEQFF. The CDR3 nucleotides are TGTGCCACCAGTGATCCCCCTGGGGCTAGCGGGAGCGATGAGCAGTTCTTC. The rearrangement links TRBV24-1 to TRBJ2-1; 10 nucleotides agree with TRBD2. This CDR3 comprises 17 residues. The germline CDR1 and CDR2 sequences are KGHDR and SFDVKD. With 3 bases clipped from V and 8 bases from J, the junction kept 12 bases outside the gene matches.

The genes are TRBV9 and TRBJ2-5, with D tentatively TRBD1 (6 bases). The CDR3 is made up of 14 amino acids. Germline values: CDR1 SGDLS, CDR2 YYNGEE. With 3 bases removed from V and 5 bases from J, the gap between germline ends came to 14 bases. The CDR3 DNA follows: TGTGCCAGCAGCGCCCGACAGGTCGGGGAGACCCAGTACTTC. It translates to CASSARQVGETQYF.

This clonotype has a handful of counts. The rearrangement joins TRBV7-9 to TRBJ1-2; weak D call: TRBD1 (5 bases). Germline V gene sequence: CDR1 SEHNR, CDR2 FQNEAQ (reference sequence). The CDR3 is made up of 15 amino acids. Trimming took off 0 bases at V and 3 bases at J, with 11 bases between the two ends. CDR3 sequence (DNA): TGTGCCAGCAGCTTAGCTGTAGGGGCGGACTATGGCTACACCTTC. Its translation is CASSLAVGADYGYTF.

V and J are TRBV18 and TRBJ1-1; D is undetermined. Trimming cost V 3 bases and J 2 bases, with 16 bases left between them. The CDR3 runs 16 residues. Germline values: CDR1 KGHSH, CDR2 LQKENI. DNA for the CDR3: TGTGCCAGCTCACCGAGGGCAGGACTTATCAACACTGAAGCTTTCTTT. It codes for CASSPRAGLINTEAFF.

This chain connects TRBV12-3 or TRBV12-4 to TRBJ2-5, with D hard to call. The CDR3 totals 12 residues. Trimming left V 5 bases short and J 11 bases short, with 15 bases between. The CDR3 region has the DNA TGTGCCAGCAGTATACCTCCCGGACGTCAGTACTTC. Its protein product is CASSIPPGRQYF.

The chain links TRBV29-1 to TRBJ2-2; D is uncertain. Germline assignment: CDR1 SQVTM and CDR2 ANQGSEA. CDR3 size: 12 residues. V lost 1 base and J 5 bases, leaving 5 bases between the germline ends. This CDR3 reads CSVEAATGELFF. The CDR3 DNA reads as TGCAGCGTTGAAGCGGCTACCGGGGAGCTGTTTTTT.

This clonotype was counted at least ten times. As DNA, the CDR3 is TGTGCCAGCAGCGTAGCAGGCGGTGGGGAGACCCAGTACTTC. Its protein product is CASSVAGGGETQYF. The chain has TRBV25-1 and TRBJ2-5, with D uncertain. The CDR3 runs 14 residues. CDR1 and CDR2 from the germline V gene are MGHDK and SYGVNS. The ends were cut back, 6 bases at V and 5 bases at J, with 16 bases in the middle.

This chain links TRBV3-1 with TRBJ1-4; tentatively, D is TRBD1 (6 bases). CDR1 is LGHDT, CDR2 YNNKEL, per germline (reference sequence). V was cut by 3 bases and J by 3 bases, with 11 bases left in between. The CDR3 length is 15 residues. In DNA, the CDR3 is TGTGCCAGCAGCCAGGGACAACTGGCTAATGAAAAACTGTTTTTT. Translated, it gives CASSQGQLANEKLFF.

The chain employs TRBV5-1 and TRBJ2-3, with D perhaps TRBD2 (6 bases). The germline V gene has CDR1 SGHRS and CDR2 YFSETQ. The CDR3 covers 15 residues. Trimming removed 0 bases from V and 5 bases from J, with 13 bases in between. As DNA, the CDR3 is TGCGCCAGCAGCTTGGGGGGGAGGCCAGTAGATACGCAGTATTTT. This sequence encodes CASSLGGRPVDTQYF. Variable domain in full (rest from reference TRBV5-1 and TRBJ2-3): KAGVTQTPRYLIKTRGQQVTLSCSPISGHRSVSWYQQTPGQGLQFLFEYFSETQRNKGNFPGRFSGRQFSNSRSEMNVSTLELGDSALYLCASSLGGRPVDTQYFGPGTRLTVL.

V is TRBV30 and J is TRBJ1-5, with D perhaps matching TRBD1 (5 bases). Germline loops: CDR1 GTSNPN, CDR2 SVGIG (reference sequence). CDR3 length equals 13 residues. Trimming took off 2 bases at V and 1 base at J, with 6 bases between the two ends. In DNA form, the CDR3 reads TGTGCCTGGAGTACAGGCAGCAATCAGCCCCAGCATTTT. This sequence encodes CAWSTGSNQPQHF.

The chain combines TRBV20-1 with TRBJ2-1; 10 bases align to TRBD1. The junction had 2 bases not matched to a gene; V was cut back by 5 bases and J by 1 base. The CDR3 covers 14 residues. Germline lookup yields CDR1 DFQATT and CDR2 SNEGSKA (reference sequence). CDR3 sequence (DNA): TGCAGTGCTGGGGACAGGGGATCCTACAATGAGCAGTTCTTC. Protein: CSAGDRGSYNEQFF.

This clonotype has a handful of counts. J is TRBJ1-2 and V is TRBV6-5; no clear D. The V and J ends lost 6 bases and 4 bases respectively, with 9 bases between them. CDR1 is MNHEY, CDR2 SVGAGI, per germline. CDR3 size: 12 residues. CDR3 region: CASSAGPYGYTF. DNA for the CDR3: TGTGCCAGCAGCGCCGGGCCCTATGGCTACACCTTC.

There are a few counts of this clonotype. The chain employs TRBV13 and TRBJ2-4; tentatively, D is TRBD1 (6 bases). The CDR3 is made up of 16 amino acids. The V gene lost 4 bases and the J gene lost 0 bases, with 13 bases spanning the gap. Germline V gene data show CDR1 as PRHDT and CDR2 as FYEKMQ (reference sequence). The DNA for the CDR3 is TGTGCCAGCAGCTACATCAGGGGTGAAGCCAAAAACATTCAGTACTTC. Translated: CASSYIRGEAKNIQYF.

This rearrangement joins TRBV20-1 to TRBJ2-5, with D maybe TRBD2 (6 bases). The CDR3 loop spans 13 amino acids. CDR1 is DFQATT and CDR2 is SNEGSKA in the germline V gene (reference sequence). CDR3 in DNA: TGCACCCGGGACTTAACTAGCCAAGAGACCCAGTACTTC. Its protein is CTRDLTSQETQYF.

This clonotype was counted many times. The chain links TRBV18 to TRBJ2-3, with TRBD2 as a possible D gene (5 bases). The CDR3 is 14 amino acids. The germline V and J ends were trimmed by 3 bases and 3 bases, with 10 bases remaining between them. Germline assignment: CDR1 KGHSH and CDR2 LQKENI. The CDR3 region is CASSPGLVTDTQYF. CDR3 nucleotides: TGTGCCAGCTCACCCGGACTGGTAACAGATACGCAGTATTTT.

The chain couples TRBV20-1 to TRBJ2-4, with a tentative D call TRBD2 (6 bases). V was clipped by 4 bases and J by 1 base, with 14 bases between them. Germline CDR1 DFQATT, CDR2 SNEGSKA (reference sequence). This CDR3 is 15 amino acids long. The CDR3 reads CSANDRGGAKNIQYF. CDR3 nucleotide sequence: TGCAGTGCTAATGATAGAGGAGGGGCCAAAAACATTCAGTACTTC.